These T cell receptor beta chains were read from a single sample in a study of beta chain features in type 1 diabetes. TCRdb's copy holds only in-frame clones and misses some; the assay was immunoSEQ multiplex PCR. Among approximately 150,000 clones listed, 9% to 10% were seen once. The specimen was central memory CD4+ T cells from blood. The receptors derive from a woman under 30 in good health. CDR3s include the opening cysteine and the closing phenylalanine or tryptophan.

j_gene,v_gene,CDR3aa
TRBJ1-5,TRBV11-2,CASIPGWDKGNQPQHF
TRBJ2-2,TRBV5-8,CASRPNSNTGELFF
TRBJ2-1,TRBV25-1,CASSLTGGSYNEQFF
TRBJ2-5,TRBV19,CASSIGPTGGETQYF
TRBJ2-5,TRBV30,CAWSVASETQYF
TRBJ1-1,TRBV7-6,CASKVMTGSTEAFF
TRBJ2-1,TRBV9,CASSGTSGFSYNEQFF
TRBJ2-3,TRBV5-1,CASSLGTRTDTQYF
TRBJ2-1,TRBV5-1,CASSIIGLGGGNEQFF
TRBJ1-2,TRBV5-4,CASSPGQQNYGYTF
TRBJ2-3,TRBV4-1,CASSQDTPEREGSDTQYF
TRBJ2-1,TRBV5-1,CASGLAGVSNEQFF
TRBJ1-6,TRBV19,CASSMALAGNSPLHF
TRBJ1-2,TRBV18,CASSPRQANYGYTF
TRBJ2-1,TRBV5-1,CASSSGQGGYNEQFF
TRBJ2-5,TRBV23-1,CASTPGRGLAGAPETQYF
TRBJ2-7,TRBV2,CASHSGTGSYEQYF
TRBJ2-3,TRBV4-3,CASSQDQRGDTDTQYF
TRBJ1-1,TRBV7-2,CASSAHRDRVLF
TRBJ2-1,TRBV11-3,CASREVSRGDEQFF
TRBJ1-1,TRBV7-9,CASSFGLLGTEAFF
TRBJ1-6,TRBV5-6,CASSSLTGLDSPLHF
TRBJ2-7,TRBV7-2,CASSGGTAYEQYF
TRBJ1-5,TRBV30,CAWSVGGTGRVQPQHF
TRBJ2-7,TRBV27,CARPGGYEQYF
TRBJ1-5,TRBV5-8,CASSLEVAAGQPQHF
TRBJ2-1,TRBV2,CASITGTSASNEQFF
TRBJ1-4,TRBV30,CAWSPGGRQKLFF